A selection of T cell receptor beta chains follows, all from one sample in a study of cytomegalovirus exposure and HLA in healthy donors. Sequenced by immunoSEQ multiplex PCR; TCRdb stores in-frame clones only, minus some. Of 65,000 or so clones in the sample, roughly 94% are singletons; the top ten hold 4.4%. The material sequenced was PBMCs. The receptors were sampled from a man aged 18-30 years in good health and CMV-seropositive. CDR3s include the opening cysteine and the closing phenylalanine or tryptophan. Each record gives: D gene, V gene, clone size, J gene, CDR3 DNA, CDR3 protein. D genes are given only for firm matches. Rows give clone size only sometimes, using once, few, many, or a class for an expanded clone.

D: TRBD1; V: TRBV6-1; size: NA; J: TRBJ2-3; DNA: TGTGCCAGCAGTGAAAGACAGGGGTTTACAGATACGCAGTATTTT; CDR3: CASSERQGFTDTQYF
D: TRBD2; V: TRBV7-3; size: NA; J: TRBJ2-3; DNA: TGTGCCAGCAGCTCTGGGACTAGCGGGAGAGCAGATACGCAGTATTTT; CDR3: CASSSGTSGRADTQYF
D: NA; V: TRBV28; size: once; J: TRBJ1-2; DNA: TGTGCCAGCAGTATTACAGGGCCCTATGGCTACACCTTC; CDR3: CASSITGPYGYTF
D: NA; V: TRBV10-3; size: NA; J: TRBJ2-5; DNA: TGTGCCATCAGTGAGTCTTTCGAAGAGACCCAGTACTTC; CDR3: CAISESFEETQYF
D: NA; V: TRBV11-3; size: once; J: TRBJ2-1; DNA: TGTGCCAGCAGCTTTCCCGGGACTTTCTACAATGAGCAGTTCTTC; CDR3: CASSFPGTFYNEQFF
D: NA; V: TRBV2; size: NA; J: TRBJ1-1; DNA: TGTGCCAGCAACTTACAGGGCTGGGACACTGAAGCTTTCTTT; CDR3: CASNLQGWDTEAFF
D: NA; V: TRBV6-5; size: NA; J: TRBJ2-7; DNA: TGTGCCAGCAGTAGTGACCCTACAGGATCCTACGAGCAGTACTTC; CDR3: CASSSDPTGSYEQYF
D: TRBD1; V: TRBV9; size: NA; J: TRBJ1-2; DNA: TGTGCCACCACCCGACAGGGGGCTGCGTATGGCTACACCTTC; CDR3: CATTRQGAAYGYTF
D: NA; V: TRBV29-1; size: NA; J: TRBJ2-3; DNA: TGCAGCGTTGTCACAGGAGACAGCACAGATACGCAGTATTTT; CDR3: CSVVTGDSTDTQYF
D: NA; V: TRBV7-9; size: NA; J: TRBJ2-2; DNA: TGTGCCAGCAGCCTCCTGGGCCTGCCGAACACCGGGGAGCTGTTTTTT; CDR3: CASSLLGLPNTGELFF
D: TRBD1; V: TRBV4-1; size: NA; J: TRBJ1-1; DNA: TGCGCCAGCAGCCGAGGACAGGGATCGGTCACTGAAGCTTTCTTT; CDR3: CASSRGQGSVTEAFF
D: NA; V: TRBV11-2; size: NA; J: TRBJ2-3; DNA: TGTGCCAGCAGCTTAGGATACGGAGATACGCAGTATTTT; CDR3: CASSLGYGDTQYF
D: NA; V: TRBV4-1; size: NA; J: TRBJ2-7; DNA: TGCGCCAGCAGCCAAGCAGCGTCGGCCTACGAGCAGTACTTC; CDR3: CASSQAASAYEQYF
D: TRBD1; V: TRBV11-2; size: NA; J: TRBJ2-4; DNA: TGTGCCAGCAGCTTAGCAGGGGGTGAAAACATTCAGTACTTC; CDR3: CASSLAGGENIQYF
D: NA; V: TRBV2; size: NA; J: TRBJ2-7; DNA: TGTGCCAGCAGTGAGGGACACCCGAGCTCCTACGAGCAGTACTTC; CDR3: CASSEGHPSSYEQYF
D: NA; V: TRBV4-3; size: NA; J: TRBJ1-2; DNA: TGCGCCAGCAGCCAACGGACAGCGAACTATGGCTACACCTTC; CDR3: CASSQRTANYGYTF
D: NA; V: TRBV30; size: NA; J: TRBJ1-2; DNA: TGTGCCTGGAGTGTAAGAGTCGATTCCTATGGCTACACCTTC; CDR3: CAWSVRVDSYGYTF
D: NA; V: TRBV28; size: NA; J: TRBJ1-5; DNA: TGTGCCAGCAGTTTCGGGGGGCTGGGGCGGCCCCAGCATTTT; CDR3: CASSFGGLGRPQHF
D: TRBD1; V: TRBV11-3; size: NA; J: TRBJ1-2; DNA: TGTGCCAGCAGCTTTGGTGGTTTTAAGGGGGCGCATCACTATGGCTACACCTTC; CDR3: CASSFGGFKGAHHYGYTF
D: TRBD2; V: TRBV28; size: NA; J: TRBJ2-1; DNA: TGTGCCAGCAACCAGTGGGGGGGTCGGTACAATGAGCAGTTCTTC; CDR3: CASNQWGGRYNEQFF
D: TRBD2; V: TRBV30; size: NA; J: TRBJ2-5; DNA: TGTGCCTGGAGCCAGACTCGGACTAGCGGGAGTCGGGAGACCCAGTACTTC; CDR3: CAWSQTRTSGSRETQYF
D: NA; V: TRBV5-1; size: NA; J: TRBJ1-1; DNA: TGCGCCAGCAGCTTGATCAGTAACACTGAAGCTTTCTTT; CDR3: CASSLISNTEAFF
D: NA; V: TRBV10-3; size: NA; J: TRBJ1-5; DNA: TGTGCCACATATCCGGGACACGGTGGCAATCAGCCCCAGCATTTT; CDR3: CATYPGHGGNQPQHF
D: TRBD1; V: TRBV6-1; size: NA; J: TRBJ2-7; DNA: TGTGCCAGCAGTGGTGGGACAGGGTTTTCGTACGAGCAGTACTTC; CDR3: CASSGGTGFSYEQYF
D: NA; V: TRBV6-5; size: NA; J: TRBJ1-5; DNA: TGTGCCAGCGCCCGATCCGGGAGAGGCAATCAGCCCCAGCATTTT; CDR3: CASARSGRGNQPQHF
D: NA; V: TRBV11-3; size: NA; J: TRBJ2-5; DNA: TGTGCCAGCAGCCCATTCTATGGGCAGACCCAGTACTTC; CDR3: CASSPFYGQTQYF
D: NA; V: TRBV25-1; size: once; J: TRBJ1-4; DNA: TGTGCCAGCAGTGAGGGGGGCGGGGGTGAAAAACTGTTTTTT; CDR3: CASSEGGGGEKLFF
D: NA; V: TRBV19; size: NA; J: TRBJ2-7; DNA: TGTGCCAGTAGTGTCGCACAGGGTTACTACGAGCAGTACTTC; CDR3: CASSVAQGYYEQYF
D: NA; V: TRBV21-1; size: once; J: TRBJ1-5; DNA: TGTGCCAGCAGCAAAACCCAGACGCTACTACTTAGCAATCAGCCCCAGCATTTT; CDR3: CASSKTQTLLLSNQPQHF
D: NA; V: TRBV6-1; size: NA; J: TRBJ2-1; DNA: TGTGCCAGCAGCGAGGTGAGGGCCTACAATGAGCAGTTCTTC; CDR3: CASSEVRAYNEQFF